The clone carrying this T cell receptor (beta chain) was recorded once. This entry belongs to a study of blood T cell repertoires in COVID-19. Study in general: T cells, B-cell-depleted T cells, or PBMCs supplied cDNA or gDNA.

Repertoires were generated with immunoSEQ multiplex PCR, while TCRdb's copy carries only in-frame clones and drops some. The sample lists roughly 330,000 clones; more than 80% were seen once. V was pared by 4 bases and J by 7 bases, with 10 bases of the junction left unmatched. The CDR3 spans 15 residues. Looked up from germline, CDR1 is SGHRS and CDR2 is YFSETQ. The specimen sequenced was peripheral blood. This sequence was found in a man in his late teens or twenties who had recovered from COVID-19. V and J are TRBV5-1 and TRBJ1-1; 10 nucleotides align to TRBD1. In DNA, the CDR3 is TGCGCCAGCAGCACTCCGGACAGGGGGGTCGGTGAAGCTTTCTTT. It codes for CASSTPDRGVGEAFF.